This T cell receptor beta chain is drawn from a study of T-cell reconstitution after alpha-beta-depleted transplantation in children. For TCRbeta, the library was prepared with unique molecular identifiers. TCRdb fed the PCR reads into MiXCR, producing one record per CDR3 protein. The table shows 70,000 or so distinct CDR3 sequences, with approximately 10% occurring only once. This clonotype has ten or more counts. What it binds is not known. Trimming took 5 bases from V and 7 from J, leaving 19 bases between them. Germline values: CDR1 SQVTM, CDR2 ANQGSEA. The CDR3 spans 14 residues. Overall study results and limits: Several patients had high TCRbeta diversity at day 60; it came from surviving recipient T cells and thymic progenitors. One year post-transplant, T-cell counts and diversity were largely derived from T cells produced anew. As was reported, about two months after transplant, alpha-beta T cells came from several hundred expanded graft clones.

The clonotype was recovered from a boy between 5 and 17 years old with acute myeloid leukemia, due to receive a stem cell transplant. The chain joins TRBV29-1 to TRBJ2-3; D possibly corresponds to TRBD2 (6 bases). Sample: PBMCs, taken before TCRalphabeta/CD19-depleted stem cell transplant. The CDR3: CSVQGGERFNTQYF. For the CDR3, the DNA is TGCAGCGTTCAAGGCGGGGAACGGTTTAATACGCAGTATTTT.